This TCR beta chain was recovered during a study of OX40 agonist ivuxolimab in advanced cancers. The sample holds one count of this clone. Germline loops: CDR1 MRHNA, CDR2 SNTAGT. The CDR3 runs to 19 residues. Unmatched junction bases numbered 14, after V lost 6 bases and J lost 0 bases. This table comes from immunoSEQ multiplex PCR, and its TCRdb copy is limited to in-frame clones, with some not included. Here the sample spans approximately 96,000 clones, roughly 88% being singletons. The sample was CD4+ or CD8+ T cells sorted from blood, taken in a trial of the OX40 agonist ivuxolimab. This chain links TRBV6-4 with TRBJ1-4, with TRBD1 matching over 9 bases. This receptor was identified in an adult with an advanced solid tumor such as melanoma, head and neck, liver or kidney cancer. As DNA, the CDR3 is TGTGCCAGCAGGACTTTTCCGGGACAGGGCAATGCAACTAATGAAAAACTGTTTTTT. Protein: CASRTFPGQGNATNEKLFF.